What follows is one TCR beta chain and its context. Only in-frame clones appear in the TCRdb table, and some are missing; sequencing was by immunoSEQ multiplex PCR. This repertoire shows about 44,000 clones, around 90% found once; its top ten account for over 5%. The source of the sample is a study of T cell changes during pregnancy in multiple sclerosis. Germline V gives CDR1 SGHTA, CDR2 FQGTGA. Trimming cost V 5 bases and J 4 bases, with 14 bases left between them. This CDR3 spans 14 amino acids. The receptor's source is a female donor in good health, enrolled as a control in a pregnancy study. This rearrangement joins TRBV7-3 to TRBJ2-5; TRBD1 is a possible D gene (5 bases). Sequenced here: CD8+ T cells from peripheral blood mononuclear cells, sampled after pregnancy. The CDR3 coding sequence is TGTGCCAGCAGCCGTCTGGGGCCTGGAGAGACCCAGTACTTC. Its protein product is CASSRLGPGETQYF.